This is a list of T cell receptor beta chains from one sample in a study of T-cell reconstitution after alpha-beta-depleted transplantation in children. TCRdb re-called the PCR reads through MiXCR, storing one row per CDR3 protein. The table includes roughly 790,000 distinct CDR3 sequences, less than 20% detected once. The sequenced sample was PBMCs, mostly from graft donor cells, obtained 360 days after TCRalphabeta/CD19-depleted stem cell transplant. The receptors stem from a male patient aged 10 to 17 who had a stem cell transplant for acute lymphoblastic leukemia, so the T cells may come from the graft donor. CDR3s include the opening cysteine and the closing phenylalanine or tryptophan. Fields, in order: J gene, V gene, D gene, CDR3 length, clone size, CDR3 protein, CDR3 DNA. A D gene is named only where the DNA matches it firmly. For some rows the clone size is stated as once, few or many, or as a class when expanded; others skip it.

>TRBJ2-2|TRBV25-1|NA|13|NA
CASSEWGSGELFF
TGTGCCAGCAGTGAATGGGGGTCCGGGGAGCTGTTTTTT
>TRBJ2-3|TRBV6-1|NA|15|NA
CASLSRGVSTDTQYF
TGTGCCAGCCTATCGCGCGGAGTTAGCACAGATACGCAGTATTTT
>TRBJ1-2|TRBV2|TRBD1|13|few
CARADRVKAGYTF
TGTGCCAGAGCAGACAGGGTTAAGGCTGGCTACACCTTC
>TRBJ2-1|TRBV30|TRBD2|14|few
CAWKTSGLYNEQFF
TGTGCCTGGAAGACTAGCGGGCTCTACAATGAGCAGTTCTTC
>TRBJ2-7|TRBV13|TRBD2|16|NA
CASSHPSLAGDYEQYF
TGTGCCAGCAGTCATCCCTCATTAGCGGGAGACTACGAGCAGTACTTC
>TRBJ2-3|TRBV4-2|NA|15|many
CASSQDVRGTDTQYF
TGTGCCAGCAGCCAAGATGTCCGGGGGACAGATACGCAGTATTTT
>TRBJ2-7|TRBV5-5|TRBD1|15|NA
CASSFQGQGAYEQYF
TGTGCCAGCAGCTTCCAAGGACAGGGGGCCTACGAGCAGTACTTC
>TRBJ1-2|TRBV11-1|NA|12|few
CASSSDDYGYTF
TGTGCCAGCAGCTCGGACGACTATGGCTACACCTTC
>TRBJ2-2|TRBV5-1|NA|17|NA
CASSQRKTRGRTGELFF
TGCGCCAGCAGCCAACGCAAGACTAGAGGTCGGACCGGGGAGCTGTTTTTT
>TRBJ2-7|TRBV14|TRBD2|16|NA
CASSPQTSQSSYEQYF
TGTGCCAGCAGCCCCCAGACTAGCCAAAGCTCCTACGAGCAGTACTTC
>TRBJ2-2|TRBV7-8|NA|16|NA
CASSSGAYRNTGELFF
TGTGCCAGCAGCTCCGGGGCCTACCGGAACACCGGGGAGCTGTTTTTT
>TRBJ2-1|TRBV6-5|TRBD1|14|few
CASSWDRGDNEQFF
TGTGCCAGCAGTTGGGACAGGGGAGACAATGAGCAGTTCTTC
>TRBJ1-4|TRBV5-1|TRBD1|19|NA
CASSLGWPRDRGLKGKLFF
TGCGCCAGCAGCTTGGGATGGCCCCGGGACAGGGGTCTTAAAGGAAAACTGTTTTTT
>TRBJ2-2|TRBV6-5|NA|12|few
CASSYYPGELFF
TGTGCCAGCAGTTACTATCCCGGGGAGCTGTTTTTT
>TRBJ2-7|TRBV5-1|NA|13|many
CASSLGFSYEQYF
TGTGCCAGCAGTCTCGGCTTTTCCTACGAGCAGTACTTC
>TRBJ1-1|TRBV5-1|TRBD1|15|NA
CASSLDRGTNTEAFF
TGCGCCAGCAGCCTTGACAGGGGGACGAACACTGAAGCTTTCTTT
>TRBJ1-3|TRBV29-1|NA|14|NA
CSVVGGDAGNTIYF
TGCAGCGTTGTCGGGGGAGATGCTGGAAACACCATATATTTT
>TRBJ2-7|TRBV20-1|TRBD1|14|many
CSAGIQGNTYEQYF
TGCAGTGCGGGGATACAGGGGAATACCTACGAGCAGTACTTC
>TRBJ2-1|TRBV5-1|TRBD1|16|many
CASSLPRGLSYNEQFF
TGCGCCAGCAGCTTGCCCAGGGGGCTTTCCTACAATGAGCAGTTCTTC
>TRBJ2-4|TRBV6-1|NA|14|NA
CASTPPGAKNIQYF
TGTGCCAGCACCCCCCCGGGGGCCAAAAACATTCAGTACTTC
>TRBJ1-5|TRBV27|TRBD1|18|NA
CASSLIIPGTGGNQPQHF
TGTGCCAGCAGTTTAATAATTCCCGGGACAGGGGGCAATCAGCCCCAGCATTTT
>TRBJ1-4|TRBV20-1|NA|14|NA
CSASGTPQAEKLFF
TGCAGTGCTTCCGGGACTCCCCAGGCTGAAAAACTGTTTTTT
>TRBJ2-1|TRBV24-1|NA|13|NA
CATGGGPHNEQFF
TGTGCCACAGGGGGAGGGCCTCACAATGAGCAGTTCTTC
>TRBJ2-1|TRBV11-2|NA|12|many
CASSRDSLGQFF
TGTGCCAGCAGCCGGGACTCCTTAGGGCAGTTCTTC
>TRBJ2-5|TRBV2|TRBD2|13|NA
CASRGLARETQYF
TGTGCCAGCCGCGGACTAGCGCGGGAGACCCAGTACTTC
>TRBJ2-5|TRBV15|NA|12|many
CATSRARKTQYF
TGTGCCACCAGCAGAGCCCGAAAGACCCAGTACTTC
>TRBJ2-1|TRBV6-6|NA|14|few
CASSSDWIYNEQFF
TGTGCCAGCAGTTCGGACTGGATTTACAATGAGCAGTTCTTC
>TRBJ2-1|TRBV5-1|TRBD2|15|many
CASSLGAGGYNEQFF
TGTGCCAGCAGTTTAGGGGCGGGAGGGTACAATGAGCAGTTCTTC
>TRBJ2-7|TRBV4-1|TRBD2|14|many
CASSPGLVSYEQYF
TGCGCCAGCAGCCCCGGACTAGTCAGCTACGAGCAGTACTTC
>TRBJ2-2|TRBV29-1|TRBD2|17|many
CSVEDPGTSGDTGELFF
TGCAGCGTTGAAGATCCGGGGACTAGTGGCGACACCGGGGAGCTGTTTTTT
>TRBJ1-2|TRBV12-3/TRBV12-4|NA|14|NA
CASSPRGYGYGYTF
TGTGCCAGCAGCCCCAGGGGTTACGGCTATGGCTACACCTTC
>TRBJ2-7|TRBV10-3|NA|12|many
CAISDGGLEQYF
TGTGCCATCAGTGACGGAGGGCTCGAGCAGTACTTC
>TRBJ2-4|TRBV5-1|TRBD2|16|NA
CASSSIAGGIKNIQYF
TGCGCCAGCAGCTCAATAGCGGGAGGAATCAAAAACATTCAGTACTTC
>TRBJ2-5|TRBV29-1|TRBD1|13|few
CSVLRGLQETQYF
TGCAGCGTTCTGAGGGGGCTCCAAGAGACCCAGTACTTC
>TRBJ2-7|TRBV6-5|NA|13|NA
CASSYSNYYEQYF
TGTGCCAGCAGTTACTCGAATTACTACGAGCAGTACTTC
>TRBJ2-2|TRBV13|TRBD2|15|few
CASSPIAGVAGELFF
TGTGCCAGCAGCCCAATAGCGGGAGTGGCCGGGGAGCTGTTTTTT
>TRBJ2-1|TRBV4-1|TRBD2|22|NA
CASSQEGWRGPASGRRHNEQFF
TGCGCCAGCAGCCAAGAGGGTTGGAGGGGGCCTGCTAGCGGGAGACGACACAATGAGCAGTTCTTC
>TRBJ2-1|TRBV6-1|TRBD2|14|NA
CASSLRLAVHEQFF
TGTGCCAGCAGCCTCCGACTAGCTGTACATGAGCAGTTCTTC
>TRBJ1-5|TRBV28|NA|15|few
CASSLFGGSNQPQHF
TGTGCCAGCAGTTTATTTGGGGGGAGCAATCAGCCCCAGCATTTT
>TRBJ2-5|TRBV5-4|TRBD2|19|NA
CASSLGLSPISREEETQYF
TGTGCCAGCAGCTTGGGACTCTCCCCGATCTCGCGGGAGGAGGAGACCCAGTACTTC
>TRBJ2-3|TRBV20-1|TRBD2|13|NA
CSALLAGTDTQYF
TGCAGTGCGCTACTAGCGGGCACAGATACGCAGTATTTT
>TRBJ2-7|TRBV29-1|NA|17|few
CSVEHPNHLGDSYEQYF
TGCAGCGTTGAACACCCGAACCACCTGGGGGACTCCTACGAGCAGTACTTC
>TRBJ2-7|TRBV30|NA|12|few
CAWGIGDYEQYF
TGTGCCTGGGGTATAGGGGACTACGAGCAGTACTTC